This is a list of T cell receptor beta chains from one sample in a study of T cell responses to AZD1222 COVID-19 vaccine. Sequencing used immunoSEQ multiplex PCR; TCRdb keeps in-frame clones, though not all of them. The sample consists of 150,000 to 200,000 clones, 85% to 95% of them appearing once. Sequences were derived from peripheral blood, sampled on day 0 of AZD1222 vaccination. The receptor source for this set is an adult in good health. Each CDR3 is given with its conserved first and last residue. The D gene is left open where the match is weak.

j_call d_call v_call cdr3_nt cdr3_aa
TRBJ2-7 . TRBV30 TGTGCCTGGAATAGCGGCCTGCGGGACGAGCAGTACTTC CAWNSGLRDEQYF
TRBJ1-1 . TRBV6-5 TGTGCCAGCACCGGGGGAACTGACGCTTTCTTT CASTGGTDAFF
TRBJ2-1 . TRBV3-1/TRBV3-2 TGTGCCAGCAGCCTTCGGGACTTTAGGCGGGTCTCTAGGCATGAGCAGTTCTTC CASSLRDFRRVSRHEQFF
TRBJ1-5 TRBD1 TRBV10-2 TGCGCCACCACCGACAGGGGCAATCAGCCCCAGCATTTT CATTDRGNQPQHF
TRBJ1-1 . TRBV29-1 TGCAGCGTTAGATTCTCAGGGGTAAACACTGAAGCTTTCTTT CSVRFSGVNTEAFF
TRBJ2-3 . TRBV5-1 TGCGCCAGCAGCCGGGACCTTGGGGTTGGGGATACGCAGTATTTT CASSRDLGVGDTQYF
TRBJ2-7 . TRBV27 TGTGCCAGCAGTCCCCACCCGACTAGTTCCTACGAGCAGTACTTC CASSPHPTSSYEQYF
TRBJ1-5 . TRBV3-1/TRBV3-2 TGTGCCAGCAGCCAAGATCTCCGCATAGGGGACAATCAGCCCCAGCATTTT CASSQDLRIGDNQPQHF
TRBJ1-3 . TRBV6-6 TGTGCCAGCAGGGGAAACAGGGTACCTGGAAACACCATATATTTT CASRGNRVPGNTIYF
TRBJ1-3 . TRBV4-3 TGCGCCAGCAGCCAAGTAGGGGAATTCGGAAACACCATATATTTT CASSQVGEFGNTIYF
TRBJ1-1 . TRBV29-1 TGCAGCGTTGAAAGGCTGAGCACTGAAGCTTTCTTT CSVERLSTEAFF
TRBJ1-1 TRBD1 TRBV7-2 TGTGCCAGCAGCTTGATACAGGGGGCGGGGACTGAAGCTTTCTTT CASSLIQGAGTEAFF
TRBJ2-7 TRBD2 TRBV5-4 TGTGCCAGCAGCTTGAGGCGGGGGGGACTATACGAGCAGTACTTC CASSLRRGGLYEQYF
TRBJ2-7 . TRBV30 TGTGCCTGGAGTGGTTCTTACGAGCAGTACTTC CAWSGSYEQYF
TRBJ1-1 . TRBV7-2 TGTGCCAGCAGCTCCTTGGGACCGTCGCATACTGAAGCTTTCTTT CASSSLGPSHTEAFF
TRBJ2-3 . TRBV2 TGTGCCAGCAGTGAACTGACTAGGGGAGATACGCAGTATTTT CASSELTRGDTQYF
TRBJ1-2 TRBD1 TRBV5-1 TGCGCCAGCAGCAGGACAGGGGGGATTGTTAACTATGGCTACACCTTC CASSRTGGIVNYGYTF
TRBJ2-7 . TRBV18 TGTGCCAGCTCACCACCTGGGGTACACGAGCAGTACTTC CASSPPGVHEQYF
TRBJ2-1 . TRBV28 TGTGCCAGCATTACGGGGACTGAGCAGTTCTTC CASITGTEQFF
TRBJ1-2 . TRBV10-2 TGCGCCAGCAGGGACATACCCTATAACTATGGCTACACCTTC CASRDIPYNYGYTF
TRBJ2-7 . TRBV7-9 TGTGCCAGCAGCCTTGGGGTTCCCCCCTCCTACGAGCAGTACTTC CASSLGVPPSYEQYF
TRBJ1-2 . TRBV10-2 TGCGCCAGCAGTCCCCGGTTAAACTATGGCTACACCTTC CASSPRLNYGYTF
TRBJ1-2 TRBD1 TRBV5-6 TGTGCCAGCAGCTTTGGACAGGCCCATGGCTACACCTTC CASSFGQAHGYTF
TRBJ2-5 . TRBV9 TGTGCCAGCAGCGCCCCCGGGGAAGGAGAGACCCAGTACTTC CASSAPGEGETQYF
TRBJ2-7 . TRBV4-1 TGCGCCAGCAGCCATGACAGTACCTACGAGCAGTACTTC CASSHDSTYEQYF
TRBJ1-2 . TRBV27 TGTGCCAGCAGTTGGGGGAGAGGGGAGGCCACGACGTATGGCTACACCTTC CASSWGRGEATTYGYTF
TRBJ2-1 . TRBV10-2 TGCGCCAGCAGTGAAACTAGCAAACGGCAGTTCTTC CASSETSKRQFF
TRBJ2-2 . TRBV18 TGTGCCAGCTCACCATTGTGGCAGAACACCGGGGAGCTGTTTTTT CASSPLWQNTGELFF
TRBJ1-2 . TRBV7-2 TGTGCCAGCAGCTTAGCGGGAGGGACCCTCTATGGCTACACCTTC CASSLAGGTLYGYTF
TRBJ1-6 . TRBV7-9 TGTGCCAGCAACCGAGGGTGGATGGGTGATAATTCACCCCTCCACTTT CASNRGWMGDNSPLHF